These T cell receptor beta chains were read from a single sample in a study of T cells in Graves' hyperthyroidism and ophthalmopathy. TCRdb called the multiplex PCR reads again in MiXCR, with one record for every CDR3 protein. The data show about 370,000 distinct CDR3 sequences, 13% to 15% seen once. Sequencing was done on a sample of blood. The receptors were sampled from an older woman with Graves' ophthalmopathy. Each CDR3 is given without its conserved first and last residue. A D gene is named only where the DNA matches it firmly.

V,length,D,J,CDR3
TRBV2,11,TRBD1,TRBJ1-5,ASRAGGGQPQH
TRBV12-3/TRBV12-4,12,.,TRBJ2-1,ASSRRGVYNEQF
TRBV2,13,.,TRBJ1-5,ASRASTGSNQPQH
TRBV20-1,15,.,TRBJ1-2,SARDTPTPRPYYGYT
TRBV29-1,12,TRBD2,TRBJ2-1,SVLSSGTSDEQF
TRBV5-4,13,TRBD1,TRBJ1-2,ASSFGDREVGGYT
TRBV7-9,10,.,TRBJ2-3,ASSLVADTQY
TRBV28,12,.,TRBJ1-2,ASSISSVGYGYT
TRBV6-5,9,.,TRBJ1-1,ASSYSTEAF
TRBV6-1,14,TRBD1,TRBJ2-5,ASSSPRGQGIETQY
TRBV10-1,13,.,TRBJ2-3,ASSESRGATDTQY
TRBV12-3/TRBV12-4,10,.,TRBJ2-4,ASRGEKNIQY
TRBV28,15,.,TRBJ2-3,ASSSIQGRGNTDTQY
TRBV3-1,14,TRBD2,TRBJ2-2,ASSQVSGRGNGELF
TRBV7-9,13,TRBD2,TRBJ2-1,ASSSSGRIGNEQF
TRBV29-1,10,.,TRBJ2-5,SVVGIEETQY
TRBV5-1,13,TRBD2,TRBJ2-1,ASLPTSGVVGEQF
TRBV12-3/TRBV12-4,10,.,TRBJ2-3,ASSLWLDTQY
TRBV20-1,13,.,TRBJ2-1,SARAGGTGYNEQF
TRBV20-1,11,.,TRBJ1-4,SAPARGTGKLF
TRBV4-1,14,.,TRBJ1-2,ASSQAGPGGAYGYT
TRBV7-9,12,.,TRBJ2-7,ASSSGTPSYEQY
TRBV27,14,TRBD1,TRBJ1-5,ASSPGTGGDNQPQH
TRBV13,14,TRBD2,TRBJ2-1,ASYSKASGQRNEQF
TRBV3-1,13,.,TRBJ2-3,ASSQGQFFTDTQY
TRBV27,14,.,TRBJ2-2,ASSQLASGLTGELF
TRBV7-8,12,.,TRBJ2-3,VSSLGGRGDTQY
TRBV2,15,TRBD2,TRBJ2-2,ASSEGRLAGETGELF
TRBV7-2,11,.,TRBJ1-3,ASSSLTGNTIY
TRBV28,12,.,TRBJ1-5,ASTQGRVNQPQH
TRBV18,13,TRBD2,TRBJ2-7,AGSPTGLAGVVQY
TRBV10-1,14,.,TRBJ2-7,ASSDSIGTLNSEQY
TRBV27,13,TRBD1,TRBJ1-3,ASSRQGSPGNTIY
TRBV28,13,TRBD1,TRBJ2-7,ASSQRTGGSYEQY
TRBV7-8,13,.,TRBJ2-7,ASSLQTFLSYEQY
TRBV28,15,.,TRBJ1-5,ASSRNAGAGSNQPQH
TRBV5-8,10,.,TRBJ2-1,ASSAVRNEQF
TRBV18,12,.,TRBJ2-3,ASSPVPGTDTQY
TRBV5-6,11,TRBD2,TRBJ2-1,ASSQGLAGIEF
TRBV15,19,TRBD2,TRBJ2-1,ATSRDSWTGGTSRNYNEQF
TRBV7-9,12,TRBD1,TRBJ1-2,ASSGRSTGSGYT
TRBV20-1,12,TRBD1,TRBJ1-2,SARGTGITYGYT
TRBV20-1,11,.,TRBJ2-7,SARPGQYYEQY
TRBV6-1,13,TRBD1,TRBJ2-7,ASGLQTGPWDEQY
TRBV20-1,11,TRBD1,TRBJ2-5,SAHPGTGIGQY
TRBV9,13,.,TRBJ2-2,ASRRGGANTGELF
TRBV12-3/TRBV12-4,14,TRBD1,TRBJ2-1,ASSLDDRGSYNEQF
TRBV20-1,10,.,TRBJ2-1,SARRQANEQF